This TCR beta chain was sequenced during a study of beta chain features in type 1 diabetes. The wider study: Age, gender, cell numbers and subset yield matched between patients and controls. Points from the study as a whole: Sequencing of cDNA might inflate the share of cells that strongly express TCR.

Notes on this clone: Its antigen is as yet unknown.

Expressed TCRB transcripts were sequenced after all isolated RNA was converted to cDNA. Generated by immunoSEQ multiplex PCR, the TCRdb table keeps only in-frame clones and is missing some. The sample holds about 900,000 clones, about a sixth seen once. The germline V gene encodes CDR1 SGDLS and CDR2 YYNGEE. This CDR3 is 15 amino acids long. Trimming stripped 0 bases from V and 2 bases from J, with 12 bases between. Sorted cells reached over 95% purity in every population. Source material: naive CD4+ T cells from blood. The sequence was obtained from a woman under 30 in good health. The chain recombines TRBV9 with TRBJ2-7, with a tentative D call TRBD1 (5 bases). The CDR3: CASSVDPQGPYEQYF. The CDR3 DNA sequence: TGTGCCAGCAGCGTAGATCCCCAGGGCCCCTACGAGCAGTACTTC.